A selection of T cell receptor beta chains follows, all from one sample in a study of blood T cell repertoires in COVID-19. The table came from immunoSEQ multiplex PCR; TCRdb's copy has only in-frame clones and leaves some out. The table lists roughly 30,000 clones, roughly 80% of them singletons, with about 40% in the top ten. Input material: peripheral blood. All receptors come from a man in his 70s with acute or convalescent COVID-19. CDR3s include the opening cysteine and the closing phenylalanine or tryptophan. The D gene is left open where the match is weak. For some rows the clone size is stated as once, few or many, or as a class when expanded; others skip it.

clone size,CDR3 length,D gene,J gene,V gene,CDR3 protein,CDR3 DNA
few,16,TRBD1,TRBJ1-4,TRBV18,CASSRQGPQSNEKLFF,TGTGCCAGCTCACGACAGGGGCCCCAATCTAATGAAAAACTGTTTTTT
.,17,TRBD1,TRBJ2-3,TRBV3-1/TRBV3-2,CASSQVRQGVYTDTQYF,TGTGCCAGCAGCCAAGTTAGGCAGGGGGTATACACAGATACGCAGTATTTT
.,15,TRBD1,TRBJ2-5,TRBV28,CASSLWSTGAETQYF,TGTGCCAGCAGTTTATGGAGCACAGGGGCCGAGACCCAGTACTTC
.,15,.,TRBJ2-3,TRBV7-9,CASSLAPGNTDTQYF,TGTGCCAGCAGCTTGGCCCCAGGGAACACAGATACGCAGTATTTT
few,18,.,TRBJ1-6,TRBV4-2,CASSQVDRVSSYNSPLHF,TGTGCCAGCAGCCAAGTCGACAGAGTTAGCTCCTATAATTCACCCCTCCACTTT
.,14,TRBD1,TRBJ1-1,TRBV25-1,CASSEFGTGGQAFF,TGTGCCAGCAGTGAATTCGGGACAGGGGGCCAAGCTTTCTTT
.,16,.,TRBJ1-1,TRBV7-2,CASSTYAGRMNTEAFF,TGTGCCAGCAGCACGTACGCGGGCAGGATGAACACTGAAGCTTTCTTT
few,15,TRBD2,TRBJ2-1,TRBV6-4,CASSDSTSGSNEQFF,TGTGCCAGCAGTGACTCGACTAGCGGGAGCAATGAGCAGTTCTTC
few,15,TRBD1,TRBJ2-7,TRBV19,CASSSRTGGMYEQYF,TGTGCCAGTAGTTCGCGGACAGGGGGTATGTACGAGCAGTACTTC
.,12,.,TRBJ1-1,TRBV19,CASLQTGSRAFF,TGTGCCAGTTTGCAAACAGGGTCTCGAGCTTTCTTT
medium-sized,15,TRBD1,TRBJ2-6,TRBV5-1,CASTRTGSGANVLTF,TGCGCCAGCACTAGGACAGGGTCTGGGGCCAACGTCCTGACTTTC
.,15,.,TRBJ2-2,TRBV24-1,CATSDLLAGPGELFF,TGTGCCACCAGTGATTTGCTTGCGGGTCCCGGGGAGCTGTTTTTT
once,15,TRBD1,TRBJ2-7,TRBV5-1,CASIWKKTGDYEQYF,TGCGCCAGCATTTGGAAAAAGACAGGGGACTACGAGCAGTACTTC
.,14,.,TRBJ2-5,TRBV24-1,CATSVGQGSETQYF,TGTGCCACCAGTGTTGGGCAGGGGTCAGAGACCCAGTACTTC
.,15,.,TRBJ2-2,TRBV7-2,CASSLGGYNTGELFF,TGTGCCAGCAGCTTAGGGGGCTATAACACCGGGGAGCTGTTTTTT
.,14,.,TRBJ1-5,TRBV7-8,CASSWGGRGQPQHF,TGTGCCAGCAGCTGGGGGGGGCGCGGACAGCCCCAGCATTTT
.,11,.,TRBJ2-7,TRBV5-6,CASSFQYEQYF,TGTGCCAGCAGTTTCCAATACGAGCAGTACTTC
.,15,TRBD1,TRBJ1-6,TRBV5-4,CASSPGQGIGSPLHF,TGTGCCAGCAGCCCCGGACAGGGAATTGGGTCACCCCTCCACTTT
.,17,TRBD2,TRBJ2-5,TRBV7-2,CASRRIAGGPVQETQYF,TGTGCCAGCAGGAGGATAGCGGGAGGGCCGGTCCAAGAGACCCAGTACTTC
.,17,.,TRBJ1-5,TRBV6-2/TRBV6-3,CASSSPTTGLGKQPQHF,TGTGCCAGCAGTTCCCCCACGACTGGACTCGGGAAACAGCCCCAGCATTTT
.,15,.,TRBJ2-1,TRBV27,CASSSFFSSYNEQFF,TGTGCCAGCAGTTCCTTCTTCTCCTCCTACAATGAGCAGTTCTTC
.,18,TRBD2,TRBJ2-1,TRBV7-3,CASSSGLAGGSSYNEQFF,TGTGCCAGCAGCTCAGGACTAGCGGGGGGGAGCTCCTACAATGAGCAGTTCTTC
.,14,.,TRBJ1-5,TRBV6-6,CASSYIAEGQPQHF,TGTGCCAGCAGTTATATTGCGGAGGGTCAGCCCCAGCATTTT
.,16,TRBD1,TRBJ2-3,TRBV6-6,CASSYSPGQISYTQYF,TGTGCCAGCAGTTACTCGCCGGGACAGATTTCTTATACGCAGTATTTT
.,14,.,TRBJ2-2,TRBV2,CASSFDRNTGELFF,TGTGCCAGCAGTTTTGACAGGAACACCGGGGAGCTGTTTTTT
once,17,TRBD1,TRBJ2-3,TRBV7-3,CASSLGLGGQGTDTQYF,TGTGCCAGCAGCTTAGGATTAGGAGGACAGGGCACAGATACGCAGTATTTT
few,13,TRBD1,TRBJ1-2,TRBV6-5,CASRTGGGYGYTF,TGTGCCAGTCGAACAGGGGGCGGCTATGGCTACACCTTC
.,15,TRBD1,TRBJ1-2,TRBV6-2/TRBV6-3,CASSLPGQALLGYTF,TGTGCCAGCAGTCTACCGGGACAGGCCCTCCTTGGCTACACCTTC
.,11,.,TRBJ2-5,TRBV2,CASNLWWTQYF,TGTGCCAGCAACTTATGGTGGACCCAGTACTTC
.,13,.,TRBJ2-3,TRBV3-1/TRBV3-2,CASSQVLQGAQYF,TGTGCCAGCAGCCAAGTATTACAGGGAGCGCAGTATTTT
.,13,.,TRBJ1-5,TRBV15,CATSRAQNQPQHF,TGTGCCACCAGCAGAGCACAGAATCAGCCCCAGCATTTT
.,16,TRBD1,TRBJ1-2,TRBV6-5,CASSYSRTGGGYGYTF,TGTGCCAGCAGTTACTCGAGGACAGGGGGCGGGTATGGCTACACCTTC
.,12,.,TRBJ2-5,TRBV2,CASTSYQETQYF,TGTGCCAGCACTAGCTACCAAGAGACCCAGTACTTC
.,17,TRBD1,TRBJ2-7,TRBV6-2/TRBV6-3,CASSTTVGGYGTYEQYF,TGTGCCAGCAGTACCACCGTAGGGGGCTACGGAACCTACGAGCAGTACTTC
.,14,.,TRBJ2-5,TRBV6-5,CASSPSVNQETQYF,TGTGCCAGCAGCCCGTCCGTAAATCAAGAGACCCAGTACTTC
.,19,TRBD1,TRBJ1-2,TRBV4-2,CASSQDFRGTEVLPYGYTF,TGTGCCAGCAGCCAAGATTTTCGCGGGACAGAAGTCCTCCCCTATGGCTACACCTTC
.,14,TRBD1,TRBJ1-1,TRBV28,CASSFGQGVRQAFF,TGTGCCAGCAGTTTTGGACAGGGGGTACGTCAAGCTTTCTTT
few,11,.,TRBJ1-1,TRBV7-9,CASREQGEAFF,TGTGCCAGCAGGGAACAGGGAGAAGCTTTCTTT
.,15,.,TRBJ2-7,TRBV18,CASSGAGQDSYEQYF,TGTGCCAGCTCAGGAGCGGGACAGGACTCCTACGAGCAGTACTTC
.,13,TRBD1,TRBJ1-5,TRBV28,CASIQDRSKPQHF,TGTGCCAGCATTCAGGACAGGTCGAAGCCCCAGCATTTT
.,14,.,TRBJ1-2,TRBV28,CASSYSPTPKGYTF,TGTGCCAGCAGTTATAGTCCGACTCCCAAGGGCTACACCTTC
.,16,TRBD2,TRBJ2-3,TRBV3-1/TRBV3-2,CASSYNRDYDTDTQYF,TGTGCCAGCAGCTACAACCGGGACTACGACACAGATACGCAGTATTTT
once,11,.,TRBJ1-2,TRBV20-1,CSASTVYGYTF,TGCAGTGCTTCGACAGTCTATGGCTACACCTTC
.,20,TRBD2,TRBJ2-2,TRBV27,CASSLSRWTSGGSNTGELFF,TGTGCCAGCAGTTTATCACGGTGGACTAGCGGGGGATCGAACACCGGGGAGCTGTTTTTT
once,16,TRBD2,TRBJ2-1,TRBV18,CASSPTSGIEDNEQFF,TGTGCCAGCTCACCGACTAGCGGGATTGAGGACAATGAGCAGTTCTTC
.,16,TRBD1,TRBJ2-5,TRBV3-1/TRBV3-2,CASSRRDRGYQETQYF,TGTGCCAGCAGCCGCCGGGACAGGGGGTACCAAGAGACCCAGTACTTC
.,14,.,TRBJ1-6,TRBV30,CAWSDRRGNSPLHF,TGTGCCTGGAGTGATCGTCGCGGTAATTCACCCCTCCACTTT
.,16,TRBD2,TRBJ2-1,TRBV11-2,CASSSLLAGIYNEQFF,TGTGCCAGCAGCTCACTTCTAGCGGGGATTTACAATGAGCAGTTCTTC
.,14,.,TRBJ2-2,TRBV14,CASSHGAGTGELFF,TGTGCCAGCAGCCATGGAGCCGGCACCGGGGAGCTGTTTTTT
.,15,.,TRBJ1-2,TRBV3-1/TRBV3-2,CASTSGGLLGYGYTF,TGTGCCAGCACCTCGGGCGGGCTTTTGGGCTATGGCTACACCTTC
.,15,.,TRBJ1-6,TRBV5-6,CASSGGDSYNSPLHF,TGTGCCAGCAGCGGCGGGGACTCCTATAATTCACCCCTCCACTTT
.,14,.,TRBJ1-4,TRBV6-5,CASRGDSTSGKLFF,TGTGCCAGCAGAGGGGACTCTACTTCGGGGAAACTGTTTTTT